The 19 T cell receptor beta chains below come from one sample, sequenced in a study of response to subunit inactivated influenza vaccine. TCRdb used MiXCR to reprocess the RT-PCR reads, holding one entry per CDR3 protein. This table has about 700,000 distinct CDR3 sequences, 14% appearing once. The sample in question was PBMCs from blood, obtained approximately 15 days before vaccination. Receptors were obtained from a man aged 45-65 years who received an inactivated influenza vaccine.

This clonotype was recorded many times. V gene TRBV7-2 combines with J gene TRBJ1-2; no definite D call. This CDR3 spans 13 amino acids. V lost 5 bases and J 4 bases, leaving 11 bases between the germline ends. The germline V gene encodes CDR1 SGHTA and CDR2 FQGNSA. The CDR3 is CASSPTTLYGYTF. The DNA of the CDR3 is TGTGCCAGCAGCCCAACTACACTCTATGGCTACACCTTC.

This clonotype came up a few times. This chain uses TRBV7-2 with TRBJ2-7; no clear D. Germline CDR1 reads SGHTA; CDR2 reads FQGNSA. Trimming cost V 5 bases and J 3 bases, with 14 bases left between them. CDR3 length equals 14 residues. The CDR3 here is CASSPSSAGYEQYF. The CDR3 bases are TGTGCCAGCAGCCCATCATCCGCCGGCTACGAGCAGTACTTC.

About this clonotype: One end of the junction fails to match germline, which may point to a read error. In DNA form, the CDR3 reads TGCAGTGCCCCTCGGACTAGCGGGGCCCAGAGGAGGCTCTTC. It yields the protein CSAPRTSGAQRRLF. J is TRBJ2-1 and V is TRBV20-1; 12 bases line up with TRBD2. CDR1 is DFQATT, CDR2 SNEGSKA, per germline (reference sequence). The CDR3 sequence is 14 residues long.

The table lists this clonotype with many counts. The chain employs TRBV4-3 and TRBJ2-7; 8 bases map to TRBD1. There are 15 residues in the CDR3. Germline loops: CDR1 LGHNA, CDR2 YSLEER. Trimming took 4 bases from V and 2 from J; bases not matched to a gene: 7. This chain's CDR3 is CASSLLTGETYEQYF. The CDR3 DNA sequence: TGCGCCAGCAGCCTACTGACAGGGGAAACCTACGAGCAGTACTTC.

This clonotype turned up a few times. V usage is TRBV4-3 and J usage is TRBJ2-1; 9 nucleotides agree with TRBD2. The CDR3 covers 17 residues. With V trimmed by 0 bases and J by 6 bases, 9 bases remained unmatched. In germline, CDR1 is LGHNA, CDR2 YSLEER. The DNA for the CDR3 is TGCGCCAGCAGCCAAGAGGCCCGGCGGGGGGGCCTCAATGAGCAGTTCTTC. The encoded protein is CASSQEARRGGLNEQFF.

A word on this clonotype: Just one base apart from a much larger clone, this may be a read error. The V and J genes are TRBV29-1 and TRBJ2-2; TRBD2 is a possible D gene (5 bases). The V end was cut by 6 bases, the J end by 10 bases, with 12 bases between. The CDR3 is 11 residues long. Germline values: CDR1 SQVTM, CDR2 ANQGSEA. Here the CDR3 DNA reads TGCAGCGTGGGAGTTCACGTGGAGCTGTTTTTT. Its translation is CSVGVHVELFF.

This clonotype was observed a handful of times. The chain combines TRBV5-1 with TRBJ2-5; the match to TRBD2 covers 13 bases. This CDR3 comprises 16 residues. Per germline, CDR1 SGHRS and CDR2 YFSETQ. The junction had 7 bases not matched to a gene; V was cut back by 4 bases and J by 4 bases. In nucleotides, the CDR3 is TGCGCCAGCAGCCCTACGACTAGCGGGGGGCTAGAGACCCAGTACTTC. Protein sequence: CASSPTTSGGLETQYF.

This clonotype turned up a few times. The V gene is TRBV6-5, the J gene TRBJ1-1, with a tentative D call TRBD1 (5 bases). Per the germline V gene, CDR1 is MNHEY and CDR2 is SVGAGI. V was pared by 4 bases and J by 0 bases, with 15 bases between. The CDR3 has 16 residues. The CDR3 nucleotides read TGTGCCAGCAGTTCCCCCAGACAGATCATGAACACTGAAGCTTTCTTT. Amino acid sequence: CASSSPRQIMNTEAFF.

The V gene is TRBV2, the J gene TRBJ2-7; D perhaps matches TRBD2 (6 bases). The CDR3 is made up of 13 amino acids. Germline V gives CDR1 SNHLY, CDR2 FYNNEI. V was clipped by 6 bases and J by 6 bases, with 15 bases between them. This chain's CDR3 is CASRVSGEGEQYF. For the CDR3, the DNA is TGTGCCAGCAGGGTTTCGGGAGAAGGCGAGCAGTACTTC.

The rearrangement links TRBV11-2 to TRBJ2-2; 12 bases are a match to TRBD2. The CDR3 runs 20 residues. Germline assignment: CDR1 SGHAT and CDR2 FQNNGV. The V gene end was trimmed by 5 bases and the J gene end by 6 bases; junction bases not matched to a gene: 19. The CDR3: CASSPRLGQLAGGRAGELFF. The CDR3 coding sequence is TGTGCCAGCAGCCCCCGGCTGGGACAGCTAGCGGGGGGGCGCGCCGGGGAGCTGTTTTTT.

The CDR3 sequence: CASSLGTRGSDTQYF. CDR3 coding DNA: TGTGCCAGCAGCTTAGGGACTAGGGGCTCAGATACGCAGTATTTT. The V and J genes are TRBV7-2 and TRBJ2-3; 7 bases align to TRBD2. Trimming removed 1 base from V and 4 bases from J; junction bases left unmatched: 5. The CDR3 consists of 15 residues. Germline values: CDR1 SGHTA, CDR2 FQGNSA.

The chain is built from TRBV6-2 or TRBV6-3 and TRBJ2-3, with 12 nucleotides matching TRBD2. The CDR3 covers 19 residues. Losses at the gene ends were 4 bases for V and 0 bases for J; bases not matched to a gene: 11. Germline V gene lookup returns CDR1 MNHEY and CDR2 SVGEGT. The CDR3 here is CASSWSTSGRSRSTDTQYF. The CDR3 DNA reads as TGTGCCAGCAGTTGGTCAACTAGCGGGAGGAGCCGGAGCACAGATACGCAGTATTTT.

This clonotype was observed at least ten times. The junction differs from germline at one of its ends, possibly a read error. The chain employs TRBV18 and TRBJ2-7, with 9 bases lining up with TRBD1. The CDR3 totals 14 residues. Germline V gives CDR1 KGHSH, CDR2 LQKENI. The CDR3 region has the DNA TGCGCCAGCAGCCCCGGACAGGGGCCCTACGAGCAGTACTTC. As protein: CASSPGQGPYEQYF.

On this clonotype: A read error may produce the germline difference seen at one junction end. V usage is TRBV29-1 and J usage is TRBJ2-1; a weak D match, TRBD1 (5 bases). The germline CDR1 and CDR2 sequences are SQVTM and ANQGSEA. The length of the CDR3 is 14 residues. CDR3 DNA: TGCAGCGTCCAGGGTTGGAACATCTACAGTGAGCAGTTCTTC. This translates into CSVQGWNIYSEQFF.

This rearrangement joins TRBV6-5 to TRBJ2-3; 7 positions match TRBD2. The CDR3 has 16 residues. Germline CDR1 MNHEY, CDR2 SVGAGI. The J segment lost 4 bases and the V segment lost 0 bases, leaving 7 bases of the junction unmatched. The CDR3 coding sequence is TGTGCCAGCAGTTACTCAAGCGGGAAGGGCCCAGATACGCAGTATTTT. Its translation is CASSYSSGKGPDTQYF.

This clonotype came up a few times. The CDR3 region is CASSPGTRMVRQETQYF. The CDR3 nucleotides are TGTGCCAGCAGTCCCGGGACAAGGATGGTTCGCCAAGAGACCCAGTACTTC. This chain uses TRBV28 with TRBJ2-5; D possibly corresponds to TRBD1 (6 bases). CDR1 and CDR2 (germline): MDHEN, SYDVKM. V lost 5 bases and J lost 1, with 20 bases in between. The CDR3 length is 17 residues.

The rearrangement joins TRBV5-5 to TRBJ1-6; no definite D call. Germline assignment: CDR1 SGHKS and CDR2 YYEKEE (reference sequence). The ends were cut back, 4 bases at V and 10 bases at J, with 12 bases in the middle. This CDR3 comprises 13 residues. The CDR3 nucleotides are TGTGCCAGCAGCGCGAGCCCAATCTCACCCCTCCACTTT. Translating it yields CASSASPISPLHF.

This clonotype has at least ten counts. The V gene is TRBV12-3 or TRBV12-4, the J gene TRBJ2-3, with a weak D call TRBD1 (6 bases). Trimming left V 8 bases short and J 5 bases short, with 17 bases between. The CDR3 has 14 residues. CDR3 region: CASGHRAVVDTQYF. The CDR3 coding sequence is TGTGCCAGCGGACACAGGGCTGTGGTAGATACGCAGTATTTT.

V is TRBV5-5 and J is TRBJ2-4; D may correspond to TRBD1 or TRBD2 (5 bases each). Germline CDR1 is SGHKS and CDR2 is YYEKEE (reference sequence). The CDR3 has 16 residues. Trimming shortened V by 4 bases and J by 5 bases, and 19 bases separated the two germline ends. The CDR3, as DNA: TGTGCCAGCAGCCGCAGCGGAGCGACAGAGCAAAACATTCAGTACTTC. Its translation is CASSRSGATEQNIQYF.